One and the same sample provided the 3 T cell receptor beta chains below, sequenced in a study of shared clonotypes between healthy human individuals. Cells designated naive CD8 were CD45RO-negative and were positively selected for CCR7, with terminally differentiated effector memory CD45RA+ cells excluded. The assay was immunoSEQ multiplex PCR, and TCRdb's table has in-frame clones only and misses some. The sample comprises fewer than 800,000 clones, about 90% of which are singletons, and 24% rests with the top ten. Input material: naive CD8+ T cells sorted from blood. The receptors derive from a man aged 30-40 years in good health.

This clone was counted between two and nine times. V and J are TRBV5-5 and TRBJ1-2; no reliable D call. This CDR3 contains 13 residues. Germline V CDR1 and CDR2: SGHKS, YYEKEE (reference sequence). Trimming left V 6 bases short and J 2 bases short, with 11 bases between. The CDR3 loop is CASNPGRNYGYTF. The CDR3 DNA follows: TGTGCCAGCAACCCCGGAAGGAACTATGGCTACACCTTC.

The chain couples TRBV6-6 to TRBJ2-5; 8 bases line up with TRBD2. The CDR3 loop spans 16 amino acids. The V gene end was trimmed by 2 bases and the J gene end by 2 bases; junction bases not matched to a gene: 7. Germline CDR1 MNHNY, CDR2 SVGAGI (reference sequence). For the CDR3, the DNA is TGTGCCAGCAGTTACACGCCGGGACTAGGGCAAGAGACCCAGTACTTC. Encoded protein: CASSYTPGLGQETQYF.

J is TRBJ2-1 and V is TRBV27, with D possibly TRBD2 on 5 matching bases. Germline V gene sequence: CDR1 MNHEY, CDR2 SMNVEV (reference sequence). V was trimmed by 0 bases and J by 9 bases, leaving 9 bases between them. The CDR3 contains 13 residues. The CDR3 DNA follows: TGTGCCAGCAGTTTATCGAGGGTGTCTGAGCAGTTCTTC. Its protein product is CASSLSRVSEQFF.